This TCR beta chain was sequenced in a study of blood T cell repertoires in COVID-19. Study-level background: Whether acute or convalescent, the COVID-19 samples came from the United States, Italy and Spain. The cDNA or gDNA used as material had been derived from T cells, B-cell-depleted T cells, or PBMCs.

Germline V gene sequence: CDR1 SGHNT, CDR2 YYREEE (reference sequence). CDR3 size: 17 residues. V trimming: 10 bases; J trimming: 2 bases; junction bases outside the gene matches: 18. Methods used by the authors: Reference gene primers were amplified, and this amplification served to estimate nucleated cell counts. Generated by immunoSEQ multiplex PCR, the TCRdb table keeps only in-frame clones and is missing some. The V and J calls and clone size were taken over from that table, and D and trimming were inferred from the DNA. The table has around 100,000 clones, about 83% seen once. The TCR originated in a human donor in a cohort sampled during active COVID-19. What was sequenced was peripheral blood. The chain recombines TRBV5-4 with TRBJ2-5, with TRBD2 identical over 9 bases. CDR3 nucleotides: TGTGCCTCAGAGCGGGGGGATAACCCGCGCGCGCAAGAGACCCAGTACTTC. Translated: CASERGDNPRAQETQYF. Supplemented by reference TRBV5-4 and TRBJ2-5, the full variable domain reads ETGVTQSPTHLIKTRGQQVTLRCSSQSGHNTVSWYQQALGQGPQFIFQYYREEENGRGNFPPRFSGLQFPNYSSELNVNALELDDSALYLCASERGDNPRAQETQYFGPGTRLLVL.